A single sample is the source of the 6 T cell receptor beta chains below, sequenced in a study of response to subunit inactivated influenza vaccine. A single record per CDR3 protein comes from TCRdb applying MiXCR to the RT-PCR reads. The table records 650,000 to 700,000 distinct CDR3 sequences, less than 20% of them present only once. Here the sequenced sample was PBMCs from blood, taken roughly 13 days after vaccination. Source of these receptors: a man aged 45 to 65 who received an inactivated influenza vaccine.

The sample holds a few counts of this clonotype. V gene TRBV14 combines with J gene TRBJ2-7; D is unclear. In germline, CDR1 is SGHDN, CDR2 FVKESK. V was pared by 4 bases and J by 5 bases, with 21 bases between. CDR3 size: 16 residues. The CDR3 protein is CASSPLEASLLDEQYF. The CDR3 bases are TGTGCCAGCAGCCCCCTCGAGGCATCCTTGCTCGACGAGCAGTACTTC.

This clonotype was seen repeatedly, ten times or more. The chain couples TRBV30 to TRBJ1-2; D is possibly TRBD1 (6 bases). CDR1 is GTSNPN, CDR2 SVGIG, per germline (reference sequence). Trimming took 6 bases from V and 5 from J, leaving 10 bases between them. The CDR3 contains 11 residues. CDR3 in DNA: TGTGCCTGTCTGGGGGCGTATGGCTACACCTTC. Protein sequence: CACLGAYGYTF.

J is TRBJ1-1 and V is TRBV19, with TRBD1 as a possible D gene (5 bases). The germline gives CDR1 LNHDA, CDR2 SQIVND (reference sequence). V lost 5 bases and J lost 7, with 14 bases in between. There are 13 residues in the CDR3. The CDR3 DNA is TGTGCCAGTAGTCAACAAGAGGGGATTGAAGCTTTCTTT. Translation gives CASSQQEGIEAFF.

The chain combines TRBV7-9 with TRBJ2-1; the D is unclear. The CDR3 length is 12 residues. Germline V gives CDR1 SEHNR, CDR2 FQNEAQ (reference sequence). Trimming shortened V by 5 bases and J by 12 bases, and 14 bases separated the two germline ends. CDR3 nucleotide sequence: TGTGCCAGCAGCGTAAATCCTACGGCGCAGTTCTTC. This encodes CASSVNPTAQFF. Combining the CDR3 with reference TRBV7-9 and TRBJ2-1 gives the whole variable domain DTGVSQNPRHKITKRGQNVTFRCDPISEHNRLYWYRQTLGQGPEFLTYFQNEAQLEKSRLLSDRFSAERPKGSFSTLEIQRTEQGDSAMYLCASSVNPTAQFFGPGTRLTVL.

The chain couples TRBV4-2 to TRBJ1-5, with TRBD1 matching over 7 bases. CDR3 size: 16 residues. CDR1 is LGHNA and CDR2 is YNFKEQ in the germline V gene. V shed 2 bases and J 0 bases; nucleotides not matched to a gene: 4. The CDR3 nucleotides read TGTGCCAGCAGCCAATACAGGGGAAATAGCAATCAGCCCCAGCATTTT. Amino acids: CASSQYRGNSNQPQHF.

The genes are TRBV16 and TRBJ2-7; D gene ambiguous. Looked up from germline, CDR1 is KGHSY and CDR2 is FQNENV. This CDR3 spans 14 amino acids. Trimming removed 4 bases at V and 0 bases at J, with 10 bases between. CDR3 loop: CASSLSEASYEQYF. The CDR3 nucleotides are TGTGCCAGCAGCCTTTCAGAGGCCTCCTACGAGCAGTACTTC.